This is a list of T cell receptor beta chains from one sample in a study of molecular identifiers for immune sequencing clone quantification. TCRdb redid the calling of the PCR reads with MiXCR, one entry per CDR3 protein. Of 8,000 to 11,000 distinct CDR3 sequences detected, roughly 18% appear once; the ten largest clones hold approximately 1.7%. The sample consisted of naive CD8+ T cells from blood, with Jurkat cell RNA spiked in. These receptors came from a human donor in good health. Some libraries in this study had Jurkat cell RNA spiked in. Each CDR3 is given without its conserved first and last residue. Fields, in order: V gene, J gene, CDR3 protein.

V: TRBV4-2; J: TRBJ2-1; CDR3: ASSQEQDHYNEQF
V: TRBV3-1; J: TRBJ2-3; CDR3: ASSQSARVDTQY
V: TRBV20-1; J: TRBJ2-3; CDR3: SARDGVVAGAADTQY
V: TRBV27; J: TRBJ2-7; CDR3: ASSLGPLSSEQY
V: TRBV5-6; J: TRBJ2-5; CDR3: ASSLDRTVQETQY
V: TRBV2; J: TRBJ2-3; CDR3: ARRTGTGDTDTQY
V: TRBV4-3; J: TRBJ2-2; CDR3: ASSQGSSTGELF
V: TRBV9; J: TRBJ2-1; CDR3: ASSAGSYNEQF
V: TRBV7-9; J: TRBJ1-1; CDR3: ASSSTGDQGEAF
V: TRBV18; J: TRBJ2-1; CDR3: ASSPSGKDEQF
V: TRBV7-9; J: TRBJ2-5; CDR3: ASSYGQLQETQY
V: TRBV6-5; J: TRBJ2-1; CDR3: ASSATGTRWNEQF
V: TRBV20-1; J: TRBJ1-1; CDR3: SARDRDFTEAF
V: TRBV7-9; J: TRBJ2-3; CDR3: ASSPWRRAGASTDTQY
V: TRBV19; J: TRBJ1-1; CDR3: ASSDGGGREAF
V: TRBV20-1; J: TRBJ1-3; CDR3: SARGQGPSGNTIY
V: TRBV27; J: TRBJ2-7; CDR3: ASRPQEMAGEKGEQY
V: TRBV2; J: TRBJ2-3; CDR3: ASSAGTSTITDTQY
V: TRBV7-9; J: TRBJ2-3; CDR3: ASSQPDRRADTQY
V: TRBV24-1; J: TRBJ2-3; CDR3: ATSDFGLTDTQY
V: TRBV14; J: TRBJ2-5; CDR3: ASSSRGGQGWPQETQY